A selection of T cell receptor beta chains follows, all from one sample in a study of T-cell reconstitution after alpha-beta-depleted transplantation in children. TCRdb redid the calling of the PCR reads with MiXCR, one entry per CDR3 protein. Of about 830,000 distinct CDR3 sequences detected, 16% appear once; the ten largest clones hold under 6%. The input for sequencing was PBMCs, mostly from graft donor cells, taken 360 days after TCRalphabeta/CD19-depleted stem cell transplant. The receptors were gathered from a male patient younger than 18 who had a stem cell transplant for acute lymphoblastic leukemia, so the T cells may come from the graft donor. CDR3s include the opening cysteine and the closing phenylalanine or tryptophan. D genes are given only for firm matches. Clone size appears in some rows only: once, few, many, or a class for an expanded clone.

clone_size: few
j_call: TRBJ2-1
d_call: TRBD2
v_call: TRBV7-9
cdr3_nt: TGTGCCAGCGAGAAGACCACTAGCGAGTACAATGAGCAGTTCTTC
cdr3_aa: CASEKTTSEYNEQFF

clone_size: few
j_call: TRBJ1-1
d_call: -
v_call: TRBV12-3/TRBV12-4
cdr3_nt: TGTGCCAGCAGTCCCGAGGGACGGAACACTGAAGCTTTCTTT
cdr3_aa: CASSPEGRNTEAFF

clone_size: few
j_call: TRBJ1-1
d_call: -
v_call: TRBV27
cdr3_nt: TGTGCCAGCAGCAGATTTGGTGAAGCTTTCTTT
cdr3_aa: CASSRFGEAFF

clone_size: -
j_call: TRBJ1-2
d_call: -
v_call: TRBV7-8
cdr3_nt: TGTGCCAGCAGCTCTACATGGGAGAACTATGGCTACACCTTC
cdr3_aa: CASSSTWENYGYTF

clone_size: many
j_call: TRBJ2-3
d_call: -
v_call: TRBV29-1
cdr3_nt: TGCAGCCTTGTCGAAGCGGCAAGTGGAGATACGCAGTATTTT
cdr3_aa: CSLVEAASGDTQYF

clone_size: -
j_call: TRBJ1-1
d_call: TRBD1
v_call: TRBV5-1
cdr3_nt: TGCGCCAGCAGCCCGGGACAGAGGAAACAAGAAGCTTTCTTT
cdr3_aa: CASSPGQRKQEAFF

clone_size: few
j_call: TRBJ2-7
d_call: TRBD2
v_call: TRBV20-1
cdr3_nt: TGCAGTGCTGTAACTAGCGGGAGGATCCATTCCTACGAGCAGTACTTC
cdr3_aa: CSAVTSGRIHSYEQYF

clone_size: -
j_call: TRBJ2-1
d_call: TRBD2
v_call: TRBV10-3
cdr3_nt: TGTGCCATCGGGGGGGTAGATGCGGGAGCCTACAATGAGCAGTTCTTC
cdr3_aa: CAIGGVDAGAYNEQFF

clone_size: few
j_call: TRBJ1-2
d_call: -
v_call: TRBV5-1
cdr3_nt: TGCGCCAGCAGCCGACGGCAGGGGCAGCATGGCTACACCTTC
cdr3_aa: CASSRRQGQHGYTF

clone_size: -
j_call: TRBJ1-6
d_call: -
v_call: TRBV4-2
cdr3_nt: TGTGCCAGCAGCCCCTTGGGCCAGTCGAGCTCCTATAATTCACCCCTCCACTTT
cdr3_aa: CASSPLGQSSSYNSPLHF

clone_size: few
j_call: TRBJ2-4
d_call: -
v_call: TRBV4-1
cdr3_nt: TGCGCCAGCAGCGTAAATTCTGGGGGGTCCCTAGCCAAAAACATTCAGTACTTC
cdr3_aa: CASSVNSGGSLAKNIQYF

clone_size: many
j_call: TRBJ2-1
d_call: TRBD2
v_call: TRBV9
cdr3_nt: TGTGCCAGCAGCGTAGTATCTAGCGGGAGCCTCAATGAGCAGTTCTTC
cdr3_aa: CASSVVSSGSLNEQFF

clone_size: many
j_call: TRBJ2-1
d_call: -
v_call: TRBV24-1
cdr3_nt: TGTGCCACCAGTGATTTAGTCGGAGAGCAGTTCTTC
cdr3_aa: CATSDLVGEQFF

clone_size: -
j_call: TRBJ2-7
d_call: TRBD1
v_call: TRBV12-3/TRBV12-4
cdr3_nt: TGTGCCAGCTGGCGTGGGACAGCTCCCTACGAGCAGTACTTC
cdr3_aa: CASWRGTAPYEQYF

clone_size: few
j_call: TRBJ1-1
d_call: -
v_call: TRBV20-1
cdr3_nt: TGCAGTGCTAGCCCCTGGCACGGGCCAGGCACTGAAGCTTTCTTT
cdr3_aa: CSASPWHGPGTEAFF

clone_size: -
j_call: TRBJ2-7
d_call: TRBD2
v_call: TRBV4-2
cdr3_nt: TGTGCCAGCAGCCAAAGCGGGAGCCGGCAGTACTTC
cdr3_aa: CASSQSGSRQYF

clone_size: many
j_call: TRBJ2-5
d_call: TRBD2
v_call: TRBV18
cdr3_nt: TGTGCCAGCTCACCATCAGCCGGGGGGAAGACCCAGTACTTC
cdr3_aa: CASSPSAGGKTQYF

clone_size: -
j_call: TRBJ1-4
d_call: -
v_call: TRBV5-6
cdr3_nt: TGTGCCAGCAGCTTAACTGGCGAGGAAAAACTGTTTTTT
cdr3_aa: CASSLTGEEKLFF

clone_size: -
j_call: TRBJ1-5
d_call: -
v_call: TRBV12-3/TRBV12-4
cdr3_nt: TGTGCCAGCAGTCCGGACAGCATCAGCAATCAGCCCCAGCATTTT
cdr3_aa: CASSPDSISNQPQHF

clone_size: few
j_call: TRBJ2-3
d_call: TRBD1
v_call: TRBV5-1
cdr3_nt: TGCGCCAGCAGCTTGGCTCGGACAGGGGAGGAAGATACGCAGTATTTT
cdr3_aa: CASSLARTGEEDTQYF

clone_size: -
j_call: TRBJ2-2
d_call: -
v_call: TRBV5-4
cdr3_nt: TGTGCCAGCAGCTGGAGGCAGGTCTCACCCGGGGAGCTGTTTTTT
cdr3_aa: CASSWRQVSPGELFF

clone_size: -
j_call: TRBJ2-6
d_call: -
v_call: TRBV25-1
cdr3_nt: TGTGCCAGCAGCCCTGACGGGGGTTATCCTGGGGCCAACGTCCTGACTTTC
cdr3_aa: CASSPDGGYPGANVLTF

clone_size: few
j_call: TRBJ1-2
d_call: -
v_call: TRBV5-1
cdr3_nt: TGCGCCAGCAGCCTGACAGTTTTCGGCGGCTACACCTTC
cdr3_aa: CASSLTVFGGYTF

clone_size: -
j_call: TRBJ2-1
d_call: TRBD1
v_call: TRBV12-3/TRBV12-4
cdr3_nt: TGTGCCAGCAGGGAACGACAGGGGGCCGGGAATGAGCAGTTCTTC
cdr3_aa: CASRERQGAGNEQFF

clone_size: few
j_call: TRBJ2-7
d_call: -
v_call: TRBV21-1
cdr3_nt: TGTGCCAGCAGCAAGACTAGCTCCACCTACGAGCAGTACTTC
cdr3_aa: CASSKTSSTYEQYF

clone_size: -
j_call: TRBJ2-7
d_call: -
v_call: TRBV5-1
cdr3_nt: TGCGCCAGCAGCAAAACCGGGACAATGGCCGCCTACGAGCAGTACTTC
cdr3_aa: CASSKTGTMAAYEQYF

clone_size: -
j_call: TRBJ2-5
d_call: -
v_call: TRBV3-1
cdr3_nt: TGTGCCAGCAGCCTTCTCGGGGGTCCAGTCCAAGAGACCCAGTACTTC
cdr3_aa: CASSLLGGPVQETQYF

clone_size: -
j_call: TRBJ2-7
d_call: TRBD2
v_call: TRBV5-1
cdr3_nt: TGCGCCAGCAGCTTGGAGCTAGCGGTTTCCTCCTACGAGCAGTACTTC
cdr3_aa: CASSLELAVSSYEQYF

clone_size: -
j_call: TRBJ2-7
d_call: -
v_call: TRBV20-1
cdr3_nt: TGCAGTGCCCAGTCGGGGGGCGGCCTCCTCACTTACGAGCAGTACTTC
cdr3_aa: CSAQSGGGLLTYEQYF

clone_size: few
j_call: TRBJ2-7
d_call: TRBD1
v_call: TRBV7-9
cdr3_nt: TGTGCCAGCAGCTTGGACAGGCAAGCCTACGAGCAGTACTTC
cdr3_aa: CASSLDRQAYEQYF

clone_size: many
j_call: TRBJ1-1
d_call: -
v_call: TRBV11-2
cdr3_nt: TGTGCCAGCAGCTCCCCCCGGGGGCGCACTGAAGCTTTCTTT
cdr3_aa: CASSSPRGRTEAFF

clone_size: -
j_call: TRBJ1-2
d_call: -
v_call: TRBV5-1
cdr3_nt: TGCGCCAGCAGCTTGTCTCGGAGCCTGAGCGGCTACACCTTC
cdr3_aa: CASSLSRSLSGYTF

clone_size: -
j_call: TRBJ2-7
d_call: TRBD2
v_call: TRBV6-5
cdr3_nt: TGTGCCAGCAGTTACTCACCGGGACTAGCGGGACTCGAGCAGTACTTC
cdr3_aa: CASSYSPGLAGLEQYF

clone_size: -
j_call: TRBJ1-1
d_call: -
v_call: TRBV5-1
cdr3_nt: TGCGCCAGCAGCTTGAGAACCGGGAGTAACACTGAAGCTTTCTTT
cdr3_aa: CASSLRTGSNTEAFF

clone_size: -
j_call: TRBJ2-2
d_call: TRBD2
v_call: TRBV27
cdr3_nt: TGTGCCTGCAGTTTAAGAGCCCGACTAGCGGGACCCAACACCGGGGAGCTGTTTTTT
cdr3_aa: CACSLRARLAGPNTGELFF

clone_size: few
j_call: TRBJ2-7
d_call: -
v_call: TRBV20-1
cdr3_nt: TGCAGTGCTAGGGTCAGACAAGGGGGAGAGTACGAGCAGTACTTC
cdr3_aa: CSARVRQGGEYEQYF

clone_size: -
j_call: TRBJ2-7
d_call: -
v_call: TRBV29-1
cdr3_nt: TGCAGCGTTCGGAAGGACTACGAGCAGTACTTC
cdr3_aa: CSVRKDYEQYF

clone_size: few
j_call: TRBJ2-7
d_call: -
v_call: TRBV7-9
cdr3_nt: TGTGCCAGCAGCCCTTTGGGCATTCGCTACGAGCAGTACTTC
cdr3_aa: CASSPLGIRYEQYF

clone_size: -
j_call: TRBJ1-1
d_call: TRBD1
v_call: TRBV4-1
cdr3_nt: TGCGCCAGCAGCCAGGACAGGATTGAAGCTTTCTTT
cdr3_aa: CASSQDRIEAFF

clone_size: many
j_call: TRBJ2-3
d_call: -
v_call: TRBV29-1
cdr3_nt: TGCAGCGTCCACAGAACGGGTGCCACAGATACGCAGTATTTT
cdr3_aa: CSVHRTGATDTQYF

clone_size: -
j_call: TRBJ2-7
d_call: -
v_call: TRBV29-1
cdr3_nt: TGCAGCGTTGGTCTTCTGGATGTGCGGTCGTCCTACGAGCAGTACTTC
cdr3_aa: CSVGLLDVRSSYEQYF

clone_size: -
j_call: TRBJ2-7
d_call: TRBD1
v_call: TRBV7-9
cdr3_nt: TGTGCCAGCAGCCCGTCCGACAGGGGGCCGTACGAGCAGTACTTC
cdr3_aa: CASSPSDRGPYEQYF

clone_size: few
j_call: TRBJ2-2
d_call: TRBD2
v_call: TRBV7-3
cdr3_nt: TGTGCCAGCAGCCTACTCTCCTTGGCGGGAGGGCCAGGTTTAGGTGGGGAGCTGTTTTTT
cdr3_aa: CASSLLSLAGGPGLGGELFF

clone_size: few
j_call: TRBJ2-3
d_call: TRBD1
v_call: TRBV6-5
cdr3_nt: TGTGCCAGCAGTTACCGGGCAGGGGGCGCAGATACGCAGTATTTT
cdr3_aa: CASSYRAGGADTQYF

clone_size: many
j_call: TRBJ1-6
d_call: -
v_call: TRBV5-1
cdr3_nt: TGCGCCAGCAGCTCCGAACATGGACAGTCCAATTCACCCCTCCACTTT
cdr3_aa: CASSSEHGQSNSPLHF

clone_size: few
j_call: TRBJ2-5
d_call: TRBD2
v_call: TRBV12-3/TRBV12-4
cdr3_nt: TGTGCCAGCAGTTCGGCCTTCCCAGGACTAGCGAACCAAGAGACCCAGTACTTC
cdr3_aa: CASSSAFPGLANQETQYF

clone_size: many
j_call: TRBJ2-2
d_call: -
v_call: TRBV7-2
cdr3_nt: TGTGCCAGCAGCTTGGCCTTAGTTAGCACCGGGGAGCTGTTTTTT
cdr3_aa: CASSLALVSTGELFF

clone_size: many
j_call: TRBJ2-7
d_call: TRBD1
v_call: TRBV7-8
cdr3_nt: TGTGCCAGCAGCACCTCCGGGACAGGAACCTACGAGCAGTACTTC
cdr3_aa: CASSTSGTGTYEQYF

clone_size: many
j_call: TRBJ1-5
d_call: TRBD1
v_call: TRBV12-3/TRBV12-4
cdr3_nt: TGTGCCAGCAGTCCCGGGACAGGGGGGCATCAGCCCCAGCATTTT
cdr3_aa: CASSPGTGGHQPQHF

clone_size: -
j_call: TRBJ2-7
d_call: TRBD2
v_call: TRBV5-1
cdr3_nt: TGCGCCAGCAGCTTGGACCTGGGACTAGCGGGAGAGGGAAACACCTACGAGCAGTACTTC
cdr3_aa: CASSLDLGLAGEGNTYEQYF